This T cell receptor (beta chain) was profiled in a study of blood T cells in healthy people across ages. A few counts support this clonotype. CDR3 length equals 13 residues. The V and J ends lost 3 bases and 7 bases, in that order; junction bases with no gene match: 8. Germline loops: CDR1 DFQATT, CDR2 SNEGSKA (reference sequence). Sample-barcoded 5' priming and a J-beta primer mix drove a second PCR of 7 to 11 cycles. TCRdb ran MiXCR on the 5' RACE reads and lists one entry per CDR3 protein. Of around 870,000 distinct CDR3 sequences detected, less than 35% appear once; the ten largest clones hold around a sixth.

The TCR sequence derives from an elderly woman in good health. The sample consisted of blood. The V and J genes are TRBV20-1 and TRBJ1-2, with 7 bases lining up with TRBD1. For the CDR3, the DNA is TGCAGTGCTAGCCAGGGGGGGGGATCTGGCTACACCTTC. Its translation: CSASQGGGSGYTF.